The 32 T cell receptor beta chains below were found in one sample sequenced in a study of cytomegalovirus exposure and HLA in healthy donors. PCR amplification relied on 60 Vbeta primers (plus 13 Jbeta primers). Sequencing used immunoSEQ multiplex PCR; TCRdb keeps in-frame clones, though not all of them. The sample has roughly 66,000 clones; roughly 79% are singletons. Material: PBMCs. These receptors were obtained from a man in his fifties or sixties in good health and CMV-seronegative.

A single count supports this clone. V gene TRBV7-9 combines with J gene TRBJ2-1, with D hard to call. Trimming pared 2 bases from V and 6 bases from J, leaving 11 bases between. Germline values: CDR1 SEHNR, CDR2 FQNEAQ (reference sequence). The CDR3 runs 14 residues. The CDR3: CASSLTQDSNEQFF. CDR3 in DNA: TGTGCCAGCAGCTTAACCCAGGATTCCAATGAGCAGTTCTTC.

The chain couples TRBV10-1 to TRBJ1-3; D uncertain. Trimming removed 0 bases from V and 1 base from J, with 7 bases in between. Germline assignment: CDR1 WNHNN and CDR2 SYGVQD (reference sequence). The CDR3 consists of 15 residues. In DNA form, the CDR3 reads TGCGCCAGCAGTGAGTCGGGAGGGTCTGGAAACACCATATATTTT. Protein sequence: CASSESGGSGNTIYF.

The CDR3 region has the DNA TGTGCCAGCAGCATGGGACAGAGCTCCTACGAGCAGTACTTC. Its translation: CASSMGQSSYEQYF. J is TRBJ2-7 and V is TRBV14, with TRBD1 matching over 7 bases. The CDR3 consists of 14 residues. V dropped 5 bases and J dropped 0; count of bases not matched to a gene: 4. Per germline, CDR1 SGHDN and CDR2 FVKESK.

With regard to this clone: Other DNA sequences from this sample encode an identical CDR3 as well. The chain uses TRBV30 and TRBJ1-1; 9 nucleotides align to TRBD1. The germline gives CDR1 GTSNPN, CDR2 SVGIG (reference sequence). V gave up 0 bases and J gave up 1 base; unmatched junction bases: 3. The CDR3 is 15 amino acids. CDR3 sequence reads: CAWSVLGQGNTEAFF. DNA for the CDR3: TGTGCCTGGAGTGTTTTGGGACAGGGGAACACTGAAGCTTTCTTT.

This rearrangement joins TRBV5-4 to TRBJ2-2; TRBD2 matches at 10 bases. Germline loops: CDR1 SGHNT, CDR2 YYREEE (reference sequence). The ends lost 1 base at V and 2 bases at J; junction bases unmatched: 5. The CDR3 sequence is 17 residues long. The CDR3 nucleotides read TGTGCCAGCAGCTTGCCAAGCGGGAGGGCCAACACCGGGGAGCTGTTTTTT. Protein: CASSLPSGRANTGELFF.

This clone is medium-sized by share. This chain connects TRBV5-5 to TRBJ1-2; D gene uncertain. With 3 bases removed from V and 5 bases from J, the gap between germline ends came to 11 bases. Per the germline V gene, CDR1 is SGHKS and CDR2 is YYEKEE (reference sequence). CDR3 size: 13 residues. DNA of the CDR3: TGTGCCAGCAGCTCTGCTCCGAGGTATGGCTACACCTTC. Translating gives CASSSAPRYGYTF.

This clone was found a few times. The V and J genes are TRBV7-9 and TRBJ2-1, with 9 bases lining up with TRBD2. CDR3 length equals 15 residues. Looked up from germline, CDR1 is SEHNR and CDR2 is FQNEAQ (reference sequence). Trimming at V came to 5 bases and at J to 3 bases, leaving 5 bases not matched to a gene. In nucleotides, the CDR3 is TGTGCCAGCAGCGGACTAGCGCCACTCTACAATGAGCAGTTCTTC. This encodes CASSGLAPLYNEQFF. The variable domain in full, completed from reference TRBV7-9 and TRBJ2-1, reads DTGVSQNPRHKITKRGQNVTFRCDPISEHNRLYWYRQTLGQGPEFLTYFQNEAQLEKSRLLSDRFSAERPKGSFSTLEIQRTEQGDSAMYLCASSGLAPLYNEQFFGPGTRLTVL.

As for this clone: Other DNA sequences in the sample encode the same CDR3. V usage is TRBV5-1 and J usage is TRBJ1-5, with D possibly TRBD1 on 6 matching bases. Germline CDR1 SGHRS, CDR2 YFSETQ. The ends were cut back, 0 bases at V and 4 bases at J, with 8 bases in the middle. The CDR3 runs to 14 residues. The CDR3 loop reads CASSLGTGNQPQHF. CDR3 nucleotide sequence: TGCGCCAGCAGCTTGGGCACAGGGAATCAGCCCCAGCATTTT. The variable domain in full, completed from reference TRBV5-1 and TRBJ1-5, reads KAGVTQTPRYLIKTRGQQVTLSCSPISGHRSVSWYQQTPGQGLQFLFEYFSETQRNKGNFPGRFSGRQFSNSRSEMNVSTLELGDSALYLCASSLGTGNQPQHFGDGTRLSIL.

The V call is TRBV4-1, the J call TRBJ1-5, with TRBD1 matching over 9 bases. This CDR3 is built from 15 residues. Germline V CDR1 and CDR2: MGHRA, YSYEKL. With V trimmed by 2 bases and J by 5 bases, 4 bases remained unmatched. CDR3 DNA sequence: TGCGCCAGCAGCCAACCGGACAGGGGTGATCAGCCCCAGCATTTT. This sequence encodes CASSQPDRGDQPQHF.

The V and J genes are TRBV30 and TRBJ1-3; 7 bases line up with TRBD1. Germline CDR1 and CDR2: GTSNPN and SVGIG (reference sequence). With 3 bases clipped from V and 3 bases from J, the junction kept 11 bases outside the gene matches. This CDR3 region has 16 residues. CDR3 sequence reads: CAWRGNRGIFGNTIYF. CDR3 sequence (DNA): TGTGCCTGGAGAGGAAACAGGGGTATTTTTGGAAACACCATATATTTT.

V is TRBV19 and J is TRBJ2-7; 10 nucleotides agree with TRBD2. The CDR3 is made up of 14 amino acids. V was clipped by 6 bases and J by 0 bases; unmatched bases: 2. Germline loops: CDR1 LNHDA, CDR2 SQIVND (reference sequence). This CDR3 is CASSLAGGSYEQYF. The CDR3 DNA is TGTGCCAGTAGCTTAGCGGGAGGCTCCTACGAGCAGTACTTC.

The rearrangement uses TRBV19 and TRBJ2-1, with TRBD2 matching 10 bases. Germline-derived CDR1 and CDR2 are LNHDA and SQIVND (reference sequence). This CDR3 has 18 residues. V gave up 2 bases and J gave up 14 bases; unmatched junction bases: 21. Here the CDR3 DNA reads TGTGCCAGTAGTATACGGACCAAGGAAGGGGCTAGCGGGAGTAGAAAGTTCTTC. Protein product: CASSIRTKEGASGSRKFF.

The rearrangement joins TRBV6-1 to TRBJ1-2; TRBD1 aligns across 8 bases. V lost 2 bases to trimming and J lost 3 bases; unmatched junction nucleotides: 8. Germline V gives CDR1 MNHNS, CDR2 SASEGT. The CDR3 has 16 amino acids. CDR3 region: CASSEISQGVHYGYTF. The CDR3 DNA sequence: TGTGCCAGCAGTGAAATTTCACAGGGGGTCCACTATGGCTACACCTTC.

This clone appeared a single time. This chain links TRBV7-6 with TRBJ2-1; 9 nucleotides align to TRBD1. The CDR3 totals 15 residues. Germline V gene sequence: CDR1 SGHVS, CDR2 FNYEAQ. The J segment lost 5 bases and the V segment lost 1 base, leaving 3 bases of the junction unmatched. The CDR3 DNA reads TGTGCCAGCAGCTTAGTGGGACAGGGCAACAATGAGCAGTTCTTC. As protein: CASSLVGQGNNEQFF.

The chain combines TRBV5-4 with TRBJ1-2, with D possibly TRBD1 on 6 matching bases. In germline, CDR1 is SGHNT, CDR2 YYREEE (reference sequence). The V end lost 1 base, the J end lost 0 bases, and 10 bases lay between the germline ends. The CDR3 is 15 amino acids. The DNA for the CDR3 is TGTGCCAGCAGCTTGTCATCAGGGGCTAACTATGGCTACACCTTC. Amino acids: CASSLSSGANYGYTF.

The CDR3 reads CASSLTEINSPLHF. The CDR3 nucleotides read TGTGCCAGCAGCCTGACAGAGATTAATTCACCCCTCCACTTT. The chain links TRBV2 to TRBJ1-6, with D possibly matching TRBD1 (5 bases). The germline V gene has CDR1 SNHLY and CDR2 FYNNEI. The CDR3 is 14 residues long. V was clipped by 6 bases and J by 6 bases, with 12 bases between them. The full variable domain, rest sourced from reference TRBV2 and TRBJ1-6, is EPEVTQTPSHQVTQMGQEVILRCVPISNHLYFYWYRQILGQKVEFLVSFYNNEISEKSEIFDDQFSVERPDGSNFTLKIRSTKLEDSAMYFCASSLTEINSPLHFGNGTRLTVT.

This chain uses TRBV28 with TRBJ1-2; D is unclear. Trimming took 6 bases from V and 0 from J, leaving 11 bases between them. Germline V gene data show CDR1 as MDHEN and CDR2 as SYDVKM. This CDR3 is 14 amino acids long. The CDR3 DNA is TGTGCCAGCAGCCCCGACAATCCTAACTATGGCTACACCTTC. Translation gives CASSPDNPNYGYTF.

The chain uses TRBV5-5 and TRBJ1-2, with 8 positions matching TRBD1. V dropped 1 base and J dropped 3; count of bases not matched to a gene: 5. The CDR3 totals 15 residues. Germline CDR1 and CDR2: SGHKS and YYEKEE (reference sequence). Here the CDR3 reads CASSLYGTGDYGYTF. The CDR3 region has the DNA TGTGCCAGCAGCTTGTACGGGACAGGAGACTATGGCTACACCTTC. The full variable domain, in which reference TRBV5-5 and TRBJ1-2 provide the parts outside the CDR3, is DAGVTQSPTHLIKTRGQQVTLRCSPISGHKSVSWYQQVLGQGPQFIFQYYEKEERGRGNFPDRFSARQFPNYSSELNVNALLLGDSALYLCASSLYGTGDYGYTFGSGTRLTVV.

The rearrangement links TRBV7-8 to TRBJ2-1; possible D gene TRBD2, 6 bases. The CDR3 has 13 residues. Germline V CDR1 and CDR2: SGHVS, FQNEAQ. The V end lost 7 bases, the J end lost 8 bases, and 15 bases lay between the germline ends. The CDR3 nucleotides are TGTGCCAGCATCCATGGGGGGTTTGATGAGCAGTTCTTC. It is translated as CASIHGGFDEQFF.

In this sample, this clone turned up once. This rearrangement joins TRBV9 to TRBJ2-5; tentative D call: TRBD1 (5 bases). Trimming stripped 4 bases from V and 2 bases from J, with 15 bases between. This CDR3 is 15 amino acids long. The germline V gene has CDR1 SGDLS and CDR2 YYNGEE. The CDR3 DNA reads as TGTGCCAGCAGCACAGGCTCGGCGAGGCAAGAGACCCAGTACTTC. Amino acids: CASSTGSARQETQYF.

The V and J genes are TRBV27 and TRBJ1-2, with D tentatively TRBD1 (6 bases). Trimming cost V 2 bases and J 7 bases, with 11 bases left between them. The CDR3 covers 13 residues. Per the germline V gene, CDR1 is MNHEY and CDR2 is SMNVEV (reference sequence). This CDR3 is CASSLRQGPGYTF. In DNA, the CDR3 is TGTGCCAGCAGTTTAAGGCAGGGGCCTGGCTACACCTTC.

The chain couples TRBV19 to TRBJ2-4; 8 positions agree with TRBD2. Trimming removed 0 bases from V and 0 bases from J; junction bases left unmatched: 1. The CDR3 length is 16 residues. Germline V CDR1 and CDR2: LNHDA, SQIVND (reference sequence). The CDR3 sequence is CASSIDGRGAKNIQYF. The CDR3 coding sequence is TGTGCCAGTAGTATAGACGGGAGGGGAGCCAAAAACATTCAGTACTTC.

V usage is TRBV2 and J usage is TRBJ1-2; D perhaps matches TRBD1 (6 bases). CDR1 and CDR2 (germline): SNHLY, FYNNEI. The ends were cut back, 6 bases at V and 1 base at J, with 15 bases in the middle. The length of the CDR3 is 15 residues. CDR3 protein: CASRDTGGHNYGYTF. Written as DNA, the CDR3 is TGTGCCAGCAGGGACACCGGGGGGCATAACTATGGCTACACCTTC.

The chain uses TRBV15 and TRBJ2-1; TRBD2 matches at 9 bases. The length of the CDR3 is 17 residues. Germline assignment: CDR1 LNHNV and CDR2 YYDKDF (reference sequence). After removal of 4 bases from V and 9 bases from J, the junction contained 16 bases not matched to a gene. DNA for the CDR3: TGTGCCACCAGCAAAAGAGGGCCCGGGACTAGCAGCTTTGAGCAGTTCTTC. Its translation is CATSKRGPGTSSFEQFF.

This rearrangement joins TRBV9 to TRBJ2-1, with 13 bases fitting TRBD2. J gave up 10 bases and V 3 bases, and 7 bases lay outside the gene matches. CDR3 length: 15 residues. The germline CDR1 and CDR2 sequences are SGDLS and YYNGEE. CDR3 DNA: TGTGCCAGCAGCGCCCCACTAGCGGGAGGGGACGAGCAGTTCTTC. It is translated as CASSAPLAGGDEQFF.

The CDR3 DNA reads TGCGCCAGCAGACAGGACAGGGGTGGGGGACTAGTCTCAGGCAATGAGCAGTTCTTC. Protein sequence: CASRQDRGGGLVSGNEQFF. The chain couples TRBV4-1 to TRBJ2-1; D is possibly TRBD1 (9 bases). This CDR3 spans 19 amino acids. The V end lost 6 bases, the J end lost 6 bases, and 30 bases lay between the germline ends. Per germline, CDR1 MGHRA and CDR2 YSYEKL.

The V call is TRBV27, the J call TRBJ1-1; 11 bases match TRBD1. In germline, CDR1 is MNHEY, CDR2 SMNVEV (reference sequence). Trimming took 5 bases from V and 5 from J; bases not matched to a gene: 7. The length of the CDR3 is 15 residues. CDR3 sequence: CASSGRDRGNTEAFF. The CDR3 DNA reads TGTGCCAGCAGTGGTAGGGACAGGGGGAATACTGAAGCTTTCTTT.

The chain employs TRBV5-1 and TRBJ2-5, with 7 bases that match TRBD1. J lost 4 bases, V lost 4 bases, and 4 bases had no gene match. The CDR3 spans 13 residues. Germline CDR1 SGHRS, CDR2 YFSETQ. The CDR3 DNA sequence: TGCGCCAGCAGCGGGGACAGTCGAGAGACCCAGTACTTC. It translates to CASSGDSRETQYF.

The chain joins TRBV19 to TRBJ2-2; 10 bases fit TRBD1. Germline CDR1 LNHDA, CDR2 SQIVND (reference sequence). Germline trimming cut 7 bases from V and 7 bases from J; bases unmatched to any gene: 15. There are 17 residues in the CDR3. CDR3 sequence (DNA): TGTGCCAGTATGACAGGGGGCGGCTCTAAGGTTCACGGGGAGCTGTTTTTT. It is translated as CASMTGGGSKVHGELFF.

The chain employs TRBV10-2 and TRBJ1-1; D is perhaps TRBD1 (6 bases). CDR3 length equals 15 residues. V was cut by 6 bases and J by 0 bases, with 14 bases left in between. Germline assignment: CDR1 WSHSY and CDR2 SAAADI. The CDR3 DNA reads as TGCGCCAGCAGGGAGCCGGGACATATGAACACTGAAGCTTTCTTT. Protein sequence: CASREPGHMNTEAFF.

CDR3 sequence (DNA): TGTGCCAGCAGTGGACGGGGGAGGGCAGATACGCAGTATTTT. Its translation is CASSGRGRADTQYF. This rearrangement joins TRBV28 to TRBJ2-3; TRBD2 matches 7 bases. The V segment lost 5 bases and the J segment 4 bases; nucleotides outside the gene matches: 6. The V gene's germline CDR1 is MDHEN and CDR2 SYDVKM. The CDR3 totals 14 residues.

The chain is built from TRBV10-2 and TRBJ2-1; 8 bases are shared with TRBD2. Germline CDR1 and CDR2: WSHSY and SAAADI. J was trimmed by 2 bases and V by 2 bases; bases with no gene match: 5. The CDR3 runs to 16 residues. In DNA, the CDR3 is TGCGCCAGCAGTGAGGTAGCGGGAACCCCCTACAATGAGCAGTTCTTC. Amino acids: CASSEVAGTPYNEQFF.